This passage covers 20 T cell receptor beta chains from one sample sequenced in a study of Graves' ophthalmopathy and Graves' hyperthyroidism. Amplification of the TCR beta CDR3 regions used RNA transcripts (as template). An opening RT-PCR round employed HTBI primers and preceded a second-round multiplex PCR. One entry per CDR3 protein results from TCRdb running MiXCR on the multiplex PCR reads. The table lists around 1.1 million distinct CDR3 sequences, 35% to 45% of them singletons. The sample consisted of peripheral blood or thyroid tissue (not recorded which). The receptors stem from an adult man with Graves' hyperthyroidism.

The J gene is TRBJ1-2, the V gene TRBV25-1; 11 nucleotides match TRBD1. The germline CDR1 and CDR2 sequences are MGHDK and SYGVNS. The J segment lost 4 bases and the V segment lost 7 bases, leaving 2 bases of the junction unmatched. This CDR3 has 13 residues. CDR3 nucleotide sequence: TGTGCCAGCAAAGGACAGGGGGCCTATGGCTACACCTTC. Translation gives CASKGQGAYGYTF.

The chain joins TRBV11-2 to TRBJ2-7; TRBD1 matches 7 bases. This CDR3 has 13 residues. V was pared by 8 bases and J by 7 bases, with 11 bases of the junction left unmatched. In germline, CDR1 is SGHAT, CDR2 FQNNGV. The CDR3 loop reads CASLSTGSLEQYF. CDR3 sequence (DNA): TGTGCCAGCCTTTCGACAGGGTCGTTGGAGCAGTACTTC. Together with reference TRBV11-2 and TRBJ2-7, the CDR3 gives the full variable domain: EAGVAQSPRYKIIEKRQSVAFWCNPISGHATLYWYQQILGQGPKLLIQFQNNGVVDDSQLPKDRFSAERLKGVDSTLKIQPAKLEDSAVYLCASLSTGSLEQYFGPGTRLTVT.

V is TRBV29-1 and J is TRBJ1-1, with TRBD1 as a possible D gene (5 bases). CDR1 SQVTM and CDR2 ANQGSEA come from the germline V gene. The ends were cut back, 5 bases at V and 0 bases at J, with 13 bases in the middle. The CDR3 runs 14 residues. CDR3 loop: CSVRRGGLNTEAFF. In nucleotides, the CDR3 is TGCAGCGTTCGTAGGGGAGGTCTGAACACTGAAGCTTTCTTT.

This clonotype was seen more than once but under ten times. The chain has TRBV11-2 and TRBJ1-4; tentative D call: TRBD1 (5 bases). This CDR3 comprises 15 residues. Germline-derived CDR1 and CDR2 are SGHAT and FQNNGV. V dropped 5 bases and J dropped 2 bases, with 12 bases sitting between them. The CDR3 DNA is TGTGCCAGCAGCCCGTGGGGGGGGACTAATGAAAAACTGTTTTTT. This sequence encodes CASSPWGGTNEKLFF.

This clonotype appeared many times. This sequence joins TRBV15 and TRBJ1-6, with D unclear. V lost 1 base and J 5 bases, leaving 6 bases between the germline ends. The CDR3 consists of 14 residues. Germline CDR1 LNHNV, CDR2 YYDKDF (reference sequence). The CDR3 DNA reads TGTGCCACCAGCAGAGGGACCAATAATTCACCCCTCCACTTT. It translates to CATSRGTNNSPLHF.

Of note for this clonotype: This clone may be a read error of a much larger clone one base away. DNA of the CDR3: TGTGCCAGCAGGTGGATAGGAAGAGGGAACACTGAAGCTTCCTTT. Translating gives CASRWIGRGNTEASF. The chain employs TRBV12-3 or TRBV12-4 and TRBJ1-1; D is unclear. The CDR3 extends over 15 amino acids.

CDR3 sequence reads: CATSDPTRREQYF. CDR3 DNA: TGTGCCACCAGTGACCCTACCCGGAGAGAGCAGTACTTC. This chain joins TRBV24-1 and TRBJ2-7, with D unclear. Trimming pared 4 bases from V and 7 bases from J, leaving 13 bases between. The CDR3 consists of 13 residues. The germline V gene has CDR1 KGHDR and CDR2 SFDVKD.

The chain employs TRBV20-1 and TRBJ2-2; D is perhaps TRBD2 (6 bases). The length of the CDR3 is 13 residues. Trimming cost V 1 base and J 9 bases, with 12 bases left between them. Germline V gives CDR1 DFQATT, CDR2 SNEGSKA (reference sequence). CDR3: CSARAGELRELFF. The CDR3 nucleotides are TGCAGTGCTAGAGCGGGAGAATTGCGGGAGCTGTTTTTT.

Notes on this clonotype: The conserved phenylalanine or tryptophan is not found at the CDR3 terminus, so this likely reflects a read error. It is unclear where the CDR3 begins or ends on the DNA, so no DNA is shown, and the CDR3 is as TCRdb lists it. CDR3 loop: CASSHSEPY. The genes are TRBV7-2 and TRBJ1-2. The CDR3 length equals 9 residues, ends included. Per the germline V gene, CDR1 is SGHTA and CDR2 is FQGNSA.

This clonotype was picked up a small number of times. The V gene is TRBV5-1, the J gene TRBJ1-4; D perhaps matches TRBD1 (6 bases). Germline assignment: CDR1 SGHRS and CDR2 YFSETQ. With 7 bases removed from V and 1 base from J, the gap between germline ends came to 14 bases. The CDR3 is 15 residues long. The CDR3 nucleotides read TGCGCCAGCGGTCAAACAGGGCTAACTAATGAAAAACTGTTTTTT. Translation gives CASGQTGLTNEKLFF. The whole variable domain, remainder taken from reference TRBV5-1 and TRBJ1-4, is KAGVTQTPRYLIKTRGQQVTLSCSPISGHRSVSWYQQTPGQGLQFLFEYFSETQRNKGNFPGRFSGRQFSNSRSEMNVSTLELGDSALYLCASGQTGLTNEKLFFGSGTQLSVL.

This clonotype has only one observation. This chain joins TRBV7-2 and TRBJ1-4; D is uncertain. Trimming took 5 bases from V and 4 from J, leaving 23 bases between them. This CDR3 contains 18 residues. Germline V gene data show CDR1 as SGHTA and CDR2 as FQGNSA. CDR3 bases: TGTGCCAGCAGCGCGCCCCAGACGCGTTATGGAAATAATGAAAAACTGTTTTTT. Protein product: CASSAPQTRYGNNEKLFF.

V and J are TRBV2 and TRBJ2-2; 8 nucleotides agree with TRBD2. The J segment lost 6 bases and the V segment lost 7 bases, leaving 16 bases of the junction unmatched. In germline, CDR1 is SNHLY, CDR2 FYNNEI. The length of the CDR3 is 17 residues. In nucleotides, the CDR3 is TGTGCCAGCAAGGAGCGGGGGCTTACTAGGCGTGCCGGGGAGCTGTTTTTT. Translated: CASKERGLTRRAGELFF.

This chain uses TRBV7-9 with TRBJ2-7, with D maybe TRBD1 (5 bases). The germline V gene has CDR1 SEHNR and CDR2 FQNEAQ (reference sequence). The CDR3 sequence is 13 residues long. Trimming shortened V by 0 bases and J by 5 bases, and 8 bases separated the two germline ends. This CDR3 reads CASSLALGDEQYF. For the CDR3, the DNA is TGTGCCAGCAGCTTAGCGTTAGGGGACGAGCAGTACTTC.

Turning to this clonotype: A clone one base away is much larger, so this may be a read error. The chain uses TRBV6-6 and TRBJ1-5; the D gene is possibly TRBD1 (5 bases). The CDR3 has 13 residues. The V end was cut by 4 bases, the J end by 9 bases, with 13 bases between. Germline values: CDR1 MNHNY, CDR2 SVGAGI (reference sequence). CDR3 nucleotide sequence: TGTGCCAGCAGTTCCCATGGGGCAGGGCCCCAGCATTTT. Translation: CASSSHGAGPQHF.

The genes are TRBV7-9 and TRBJ1-2, with 9 bases matching TRBD1. Germline values: CDR1 SEHNR, CDR2 FQNEAQ (reference sequence). V dropped 5 bases and J dropped 10; count of bases not matched to a gene: 8. CDR3 length: 13 amino acids. The CDR3 DNA is TGTGCCAGCAGCCAGAGACAGGGGGGGGACTACACCTTC. Translating gives CASSQRQGGDYTF.

This clonotype was detected a few times. The CDR3 region has the DNA TGTGCCACTCGCCGCTGGTCCGAGCAGTACTTC. Translated, it gives CATRRWSEQYF. This chain uses TRBV28 with TRBJ2-7; the D is unclear. With 10 bases removed from V and 6 bases from J, the gap between germline ends came to 13 bases. CDR1 is MDHEN and CDR2 is SYDVKM in the germline V gene. This CDR3 is 11 amino acids long. Full variable domain (remainder filled in from reference TRBV28 and TRBJ2-7): DVKVTQSSRYLVKRTGEKVFLECVQDMDHENMFWYRQDPGLGLRLIYFSYDVKMKEKGDIPEGYSVSREKKERFSLILESASTNQTSMYLCATRRWSEQYFGPGTRLTVT.

The rearrangement links TRBV10-3 to TRBJ1-2; tentative D call: TRBD1 (5 bases). Trimming left V 10 bases short and J 8 bases short, with 23 bases between. CDR1 is ENHRY and CDR2 is SYGVKD in the germline V gene. The CDR3 has 14 residues. The CDR3 DNA reads TGTGCCACTTCCGGTGTCGGGGACTTTGAAGGCTACACCTTC. Its translation is CATSGVGDFEGYTF.

In this sample, this clonotype turned up many times. This chain joins TRBV25-1 and TRBJ2-5; 8 bases fit TRBD1. With V trimmed by 0 bases and J by 1 base, 4 bases remained unmatched. This CDR3 is built from 16 residues. Germline-derived CDR1 and CDR2 are MGHDK and SYGVNS. CDR3 residues: CASSEYRQGPQETQYF. CDR3 nucleotide sequence: TGTGCCAGCAGTGAATATCGACAGGGGCCCCAAGAGACCCAGTACTTC.

The chain joins TRBV7-2 to TRBJ1-2, with no clear D. Trimming took 8 bases from V and 7 from J, leaving 14 bases between them. This CDR3 region has 12 residues. From germline, CDR1 is SGHTA and CDR2 FQGNSA. CDR3 DNA sequence: TGTGCCAGCGGATGGACGCTACGTGGCTACACCTTC. Translated, it gives CASGWTLRGYTF.

This clonotype has ten or more counts. V gene TRBV25-1 combines with J gene TRBJ1-1; D might be TRBD1 (6 bases). This CDR3 contains 14 residues. With 3 bases removed from V and 0 bases from J, the gap between germline ends came to 8 bases. The germline CDR1 and CDR2 sequences are MGHDK and SYGVNS. The CDR3 DNA reads as TGTGCCAGCAGTGAGGGGGCAATGAACACTGAAGCTTTCTTT. Its translation is CASSEGAMNTEAFF. Looking up the rest from reference TRBV25-1 and TRBJ1-1 gives the full variable domain: EADIYQTPRYLVIGTGKKITLECSQTMGHDKMYWYQQDPGMELHLIHYSYGVNSTEKGDLSSESTVSRIRTEHFPLTLESARPSHTSQYLCASSEGAMNTEAFFGQGTRLTVV.